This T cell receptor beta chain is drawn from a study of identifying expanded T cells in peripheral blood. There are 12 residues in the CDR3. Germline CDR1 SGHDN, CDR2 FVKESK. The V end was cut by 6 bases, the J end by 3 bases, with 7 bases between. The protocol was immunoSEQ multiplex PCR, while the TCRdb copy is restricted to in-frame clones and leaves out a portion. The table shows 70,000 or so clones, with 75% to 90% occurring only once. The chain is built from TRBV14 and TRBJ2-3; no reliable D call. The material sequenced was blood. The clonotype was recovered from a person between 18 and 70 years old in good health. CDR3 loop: CASSLLTDTQYF. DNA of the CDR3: TGTGCCAGCAGTCTTCTAACAGATACGCAGTATTTT.